This T cell receptor beta chain emerged from a study of T cells after yellow fever vaccination (dated by TCRdb to between 2019 and 2020). Regarding the complete study: The SMART-Seq v4 Ultra Low Input RNA kit was used to prepare libraries from fractions with low cell numbers. To track T-cell clones before and after primary and booster YFV17D yellow fever vaccination, bulk TCR alpha and beta repertoires were sequenced longitudinally. The cohort comprised two healthy male donors, one aged 18 to 29 and one aged 30 to 40 years. Bulk PBMC replicates and cell subsets were isolated from blood drawn at multiple timepoints before and after both primary and secondary immunization. The investigation overall reported the following: The secondary T-cell response was found to be weaker but faster than the primary response, with a peak reached on day 5 rather than on day 15. A small share of clonotypes occurred in both CD4 and CD8 compartments, likely arising from convergent recombination. FACS-sorted repertoires could contain abundant contaminating clonotypes from the bulk population, so computational filtering was required. The study included only a couple of donors, which limits how far the findings can be generalized. Most clones expanded after primary vaccination (about 96% of CD4 and over 80% of CD8) were re-detected after the booster, suggesting that broad memory maintenance occurred.

This clonotype was recorded a few times. Its antigen is not yet known. It has no much larger one-base neighbor in the sample; base qualities were not kept. Per the publication, the treatment or condition label means: live attenuated yellow fever vaccine strain. At each blood-draw timepoint, two biological replicates of bulk PBMCs were obtained. PBMCs were isolated from peripheral blood using a standard Ficoll-Paque protocol. TriZol was used to extract RNA from bulk PBMCs, CD4 and CD8 fractions, and dextramer-positive and dextramer-negative fractions. The CDR3 goes from the cysteine to the phenylalanine over 17 residues. Only CDR3 DNA is held: 51 bases, read in frame from base 1. V trim: 0 bases; J trim: 4 bases; unmatched bases: 6. Per the germline V gene, LGHNA is the CDR1 and YSLEER is the CDR2. Synthesis of TCR cDNA relied on 5'RACE template switching, a step that introduced a universal primer site along with unique molecular identifiers. Priming for cDNA synthesis came from both the TCR alpha and TCR beta constant segments. Two PCR steps were used to amplify libraries, with sample barcodes and sequencing adapters being added in the second step. Libraries were sequenced on Illumina HiSeq 2500 (2x100 bp) or NovaSeq (2x150 bp). The original pipeline was this. MIGEC was used to demultiplex reads and collapse the reads into UMI consensus sequences, and MiXCR was used for V(D)J alignment. Clonotypes responding to the vaccine were identified with edgeR on replicate PBMC samples, with the criteria of FDR below 0.01 and a log2 fold change above 5 up to day 15. Each bulk clonotype received a CD4 or CD8 identity based on whether the sequenced CD4 or CD8 repertoire contained that clonotype at higher abundance. Clones were called with MiXCR by TCRdb after fastp trimmed the public reads at Q25, and only in-frame beta chains were retained. Identical CDR3 proteins give one entry, which carries the most common genes and DNA. The V and J calls come from TCRdb's annotation, not from the publication. In this sample the table shows some 600,000 distinct CDR3 sequences, roughly an eighth of which occur a single time. The ten largest clones represent under 15% of the sample.

Material: PBMCs, obtained on the day of the yellow fever booster vaccination. Rearrangement joined TRBV4-3 to TRBJ2-2; TRBD2 aligns with 9 central bases. The sequence was collected from a man aged 30 to 45 who received the YFV17D yellow fever vaccine. The CDR3 region: CASSQDGAGGVTGELFF. The DNA sequence follows: TGCGCCAGCAGCCAAGACGGGGCGGGAGGGGTCACCGGGGAGCTGTTTTTT.